This T cell receptor (beta chain) was sequenced for a study of shared clonotypes between healthy human individuals. CDR1 is SQVTM, CDR2 ANQGSEA, per germline. Trimming took 1 base from V and 5 from J; bases not matched to a gene: 7. The CDR3 spans 14 residues. Study processing details: In the immunoSEQ data, sequences were junction-only and lacked quality scores, so filtering differed. Generated by immunoSEQ multiplex PCR, the TCRdb table keeps only in-frame clones and is missing some. V and J calls and clone size are given by that table; D and trimming were obtained from the DNA. Among about 2.4 million clones listed, roughly 93% were seen once.

The sequence was collected from a young man in good health. Some clones in this sample may be carry-over from other donors' samples. Sequencing input: naive CD4+ T cells from PBMCs. Subset specified: CD45RA+ positively selected. The chain has TRBV29-1 and TRBJ2-5, with 7 nucleotides matching TRBD1. The CDR3, as DNA: TGCAGCGTTGAAGGTGCAGGGGGTAGGGAGACCCAGTACTTC. Its protein is CSVEGAGGRETQYF.